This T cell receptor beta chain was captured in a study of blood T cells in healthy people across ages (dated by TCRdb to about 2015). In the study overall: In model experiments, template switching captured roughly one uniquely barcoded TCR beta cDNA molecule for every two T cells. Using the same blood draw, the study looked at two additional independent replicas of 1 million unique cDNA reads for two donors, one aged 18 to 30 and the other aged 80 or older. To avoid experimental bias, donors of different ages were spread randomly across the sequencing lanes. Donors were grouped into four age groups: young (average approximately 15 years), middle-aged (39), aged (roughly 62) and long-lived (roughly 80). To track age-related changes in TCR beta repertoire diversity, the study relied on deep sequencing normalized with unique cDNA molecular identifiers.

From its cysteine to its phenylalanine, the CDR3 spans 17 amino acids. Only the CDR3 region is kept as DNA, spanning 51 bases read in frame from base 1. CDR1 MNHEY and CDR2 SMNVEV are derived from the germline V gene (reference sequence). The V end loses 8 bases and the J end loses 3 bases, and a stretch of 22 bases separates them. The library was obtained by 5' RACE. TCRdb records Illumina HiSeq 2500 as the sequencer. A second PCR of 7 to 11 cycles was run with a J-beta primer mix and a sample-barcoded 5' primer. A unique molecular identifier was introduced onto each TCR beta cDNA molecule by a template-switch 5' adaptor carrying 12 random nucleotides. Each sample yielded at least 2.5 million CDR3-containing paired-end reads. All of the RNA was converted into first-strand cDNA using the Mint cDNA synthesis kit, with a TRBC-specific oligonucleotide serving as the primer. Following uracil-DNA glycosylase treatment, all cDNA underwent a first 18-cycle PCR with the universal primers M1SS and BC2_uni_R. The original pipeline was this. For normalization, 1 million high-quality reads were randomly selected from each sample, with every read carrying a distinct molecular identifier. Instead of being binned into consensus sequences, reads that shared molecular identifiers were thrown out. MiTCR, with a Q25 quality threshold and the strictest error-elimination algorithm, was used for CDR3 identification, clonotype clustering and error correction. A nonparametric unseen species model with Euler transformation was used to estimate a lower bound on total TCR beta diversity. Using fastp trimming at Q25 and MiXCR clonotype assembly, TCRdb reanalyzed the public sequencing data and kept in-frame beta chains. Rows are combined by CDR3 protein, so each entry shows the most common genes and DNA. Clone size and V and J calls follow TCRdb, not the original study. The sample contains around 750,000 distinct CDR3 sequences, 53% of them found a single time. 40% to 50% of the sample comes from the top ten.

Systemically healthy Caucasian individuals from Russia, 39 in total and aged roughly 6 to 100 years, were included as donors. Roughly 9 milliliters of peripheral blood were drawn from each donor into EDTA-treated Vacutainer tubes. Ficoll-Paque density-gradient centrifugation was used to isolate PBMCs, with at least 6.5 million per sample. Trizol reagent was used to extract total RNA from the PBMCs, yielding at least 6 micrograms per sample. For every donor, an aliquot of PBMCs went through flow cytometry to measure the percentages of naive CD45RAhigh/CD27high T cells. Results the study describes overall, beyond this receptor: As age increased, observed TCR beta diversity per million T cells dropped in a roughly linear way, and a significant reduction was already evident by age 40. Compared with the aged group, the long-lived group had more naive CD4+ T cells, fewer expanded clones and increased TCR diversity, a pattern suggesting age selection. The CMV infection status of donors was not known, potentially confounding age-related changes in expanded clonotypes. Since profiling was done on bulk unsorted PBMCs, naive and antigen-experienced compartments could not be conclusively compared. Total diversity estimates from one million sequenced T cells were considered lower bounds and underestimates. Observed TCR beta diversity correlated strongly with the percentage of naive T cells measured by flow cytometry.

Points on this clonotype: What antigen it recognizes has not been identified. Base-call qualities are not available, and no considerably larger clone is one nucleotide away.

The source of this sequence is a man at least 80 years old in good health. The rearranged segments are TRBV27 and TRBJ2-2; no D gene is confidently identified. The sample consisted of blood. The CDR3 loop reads CASADDPSYLDTGELFF. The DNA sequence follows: TGTGCCAGCGCCGACGACCCCTCTTACCTGGACACCGGGGAGCTGTTTTTT.